This T cell receptor (beta chain) was documented in a study of early T cells in non-severe SARS-CoV-2 infection. In germline, CDR1 is SEHNR, CDR2 FQNEAQ (reference sequence). The V and J ends lost 2 bases and 6 bases respectively, with 8 bases between them. The CDR3 sequence is 13 residues long. TCRdb used MiXCR to reprocess the 5' RACE reads, holding one entry per CDR3 protein. Among 80,000 or so distinct CDR3 sequences listed, about 16% were seen once. The sequenced sample was whole blood. This rearrangement joins TRBV7-9 to TRBJ2-1; either TRBD1 or TRBD2 may fit D (5 bases each). The origin of this receptor is an adult who was a healthcare worker with PCR-confirmed SARS-CoV-2 infection or an uninfected control (not recorded which). The CDR3 DNA sequence: TGTGCCAGCAGCTTACCAGGGAGCAATGAGCAGTTCTTC. Translating it yields CASSLPGSNEQFF.